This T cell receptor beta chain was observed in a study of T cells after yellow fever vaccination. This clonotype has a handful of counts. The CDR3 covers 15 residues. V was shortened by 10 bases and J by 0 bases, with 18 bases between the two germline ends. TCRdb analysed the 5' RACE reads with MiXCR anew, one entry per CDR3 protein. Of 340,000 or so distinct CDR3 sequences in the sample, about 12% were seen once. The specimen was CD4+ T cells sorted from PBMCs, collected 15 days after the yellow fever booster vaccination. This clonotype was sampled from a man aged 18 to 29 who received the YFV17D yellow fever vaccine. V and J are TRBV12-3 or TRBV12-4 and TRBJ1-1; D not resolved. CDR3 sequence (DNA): TGTGCCAATAGAGGTCCGGCAGCCATGAACACTGAAGCTTTCTTT. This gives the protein CANRGPAAMNTEAFF.